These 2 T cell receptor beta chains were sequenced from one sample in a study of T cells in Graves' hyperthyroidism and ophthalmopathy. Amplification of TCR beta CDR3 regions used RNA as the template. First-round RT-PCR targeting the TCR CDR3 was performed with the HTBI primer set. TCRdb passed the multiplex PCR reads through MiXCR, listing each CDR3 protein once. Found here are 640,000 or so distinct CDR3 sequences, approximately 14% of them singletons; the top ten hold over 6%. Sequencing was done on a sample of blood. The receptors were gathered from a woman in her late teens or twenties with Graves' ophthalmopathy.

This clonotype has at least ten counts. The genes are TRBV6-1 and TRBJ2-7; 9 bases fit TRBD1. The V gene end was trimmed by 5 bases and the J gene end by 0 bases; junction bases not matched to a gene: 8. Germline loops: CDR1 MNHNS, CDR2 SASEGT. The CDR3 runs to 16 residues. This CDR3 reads CASSPPGQGSSYEQYF. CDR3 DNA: TGTGCCAGCAGTCCCCCGGGACAGGGCAGCTCCTACGAGCAGTACTTC.

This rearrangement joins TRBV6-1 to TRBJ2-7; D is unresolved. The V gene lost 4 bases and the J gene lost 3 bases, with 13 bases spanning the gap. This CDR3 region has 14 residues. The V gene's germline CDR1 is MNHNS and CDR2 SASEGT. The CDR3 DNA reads TGTGCCAGCAGTGCCCTCCCGAGAGACTACGAGCAGTACTTC. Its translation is CASSALPRDYEQYF.